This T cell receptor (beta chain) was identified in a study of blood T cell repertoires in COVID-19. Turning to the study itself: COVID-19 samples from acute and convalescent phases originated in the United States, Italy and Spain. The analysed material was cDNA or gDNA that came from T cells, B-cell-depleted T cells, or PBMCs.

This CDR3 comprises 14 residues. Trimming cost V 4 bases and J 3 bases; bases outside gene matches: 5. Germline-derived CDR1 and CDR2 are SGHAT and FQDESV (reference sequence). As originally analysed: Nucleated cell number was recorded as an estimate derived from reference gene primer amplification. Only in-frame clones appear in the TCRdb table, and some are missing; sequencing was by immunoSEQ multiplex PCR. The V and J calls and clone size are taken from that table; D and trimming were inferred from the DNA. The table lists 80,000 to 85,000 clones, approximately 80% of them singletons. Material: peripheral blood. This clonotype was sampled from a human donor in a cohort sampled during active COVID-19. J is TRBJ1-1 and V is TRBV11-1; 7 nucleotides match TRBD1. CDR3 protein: CASSYDREHTEAFF. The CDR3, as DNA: TGTGCCAGCAGCTACGACAGGGAACACACTGAAGCTTTCTTT.